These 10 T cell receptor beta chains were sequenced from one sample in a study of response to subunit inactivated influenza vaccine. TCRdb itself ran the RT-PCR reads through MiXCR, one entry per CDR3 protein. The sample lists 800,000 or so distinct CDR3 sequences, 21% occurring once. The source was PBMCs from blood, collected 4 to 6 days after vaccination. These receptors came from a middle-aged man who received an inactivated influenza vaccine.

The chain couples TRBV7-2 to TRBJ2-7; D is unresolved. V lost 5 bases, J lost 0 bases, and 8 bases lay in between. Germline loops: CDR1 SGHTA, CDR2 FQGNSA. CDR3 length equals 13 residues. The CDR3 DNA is TGTGCCAGCAGCCCGAACCTCTCCTACGAGCAGTACTTC. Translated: CASSPNLSYEQYF. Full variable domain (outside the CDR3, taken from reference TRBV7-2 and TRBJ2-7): GAGVSQSPSNKVTEKGKDVELRCDPISGHTALYWYRQSLGQGLEFLIYFQGNSAPDKSGLPSDRFSAERTGGSVSTLTIQRTQQEDSAVYLCASSPNLSYEQYFGPGTRLTVT.

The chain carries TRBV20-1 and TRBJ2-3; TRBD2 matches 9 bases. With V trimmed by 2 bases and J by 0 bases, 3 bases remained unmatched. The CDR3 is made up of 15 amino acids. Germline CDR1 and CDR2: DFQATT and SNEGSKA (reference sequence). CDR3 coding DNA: TGCAGTGCTAGACCGCTAGCGGGGAGCACAGATACGCAGTATTTT. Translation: CSARPLAGSTDTQYF.

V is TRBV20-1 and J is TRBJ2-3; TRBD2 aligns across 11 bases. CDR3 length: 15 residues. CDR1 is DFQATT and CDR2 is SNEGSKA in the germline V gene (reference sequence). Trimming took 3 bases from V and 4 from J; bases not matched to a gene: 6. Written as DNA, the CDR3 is TGCAGTGCTAGGAAGACTAGCGGGAATCCAGATACGCAGTATTTT. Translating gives CSARKTSGNPDTQYF.

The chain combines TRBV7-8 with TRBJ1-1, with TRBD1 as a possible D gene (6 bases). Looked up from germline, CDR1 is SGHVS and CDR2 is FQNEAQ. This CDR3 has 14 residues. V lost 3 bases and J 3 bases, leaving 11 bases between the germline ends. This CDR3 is CASSLVGGHTEAFF. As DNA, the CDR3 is TGTGCCAGCAGCTTGGTAGGGGGGCACACTGAAGCTTTCTTT.

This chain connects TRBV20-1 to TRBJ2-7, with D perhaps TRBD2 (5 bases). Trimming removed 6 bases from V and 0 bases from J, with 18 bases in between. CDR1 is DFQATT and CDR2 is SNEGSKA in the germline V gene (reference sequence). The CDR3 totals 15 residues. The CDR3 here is CSALTNTGSSYEQYF. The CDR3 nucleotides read TGCAGTGCCCTAACCAACACGGGGAGCTCCTACGAGCAGTACTTC.

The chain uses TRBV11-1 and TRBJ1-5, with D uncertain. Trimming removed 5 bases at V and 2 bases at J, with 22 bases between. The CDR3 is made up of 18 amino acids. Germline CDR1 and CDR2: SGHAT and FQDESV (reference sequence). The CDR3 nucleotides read TGTGCCAGCAGCCCAGGTGGAGGTGGAGGCCAAGGCAATCAGCCCCAGCATTTT. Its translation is CASSPGGGGGQGNQPQHF.

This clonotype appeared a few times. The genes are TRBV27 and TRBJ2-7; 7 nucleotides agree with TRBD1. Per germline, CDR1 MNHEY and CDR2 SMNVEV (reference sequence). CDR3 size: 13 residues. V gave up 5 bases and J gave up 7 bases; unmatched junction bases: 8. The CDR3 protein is CASSHPPGGEQYF. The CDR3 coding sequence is TGTGCCAGCAGTCACCCCCCAGGGGGAGAGCAGTACTTC.

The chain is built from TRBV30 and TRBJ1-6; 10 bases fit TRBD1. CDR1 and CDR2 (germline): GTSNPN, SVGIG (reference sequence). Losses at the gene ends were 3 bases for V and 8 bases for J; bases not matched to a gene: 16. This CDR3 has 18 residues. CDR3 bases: TGTGCCTGGAGGGAGGACTGGGACAGGGGCTACACGGATTCACCCCTCCACTTT. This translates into CAWREDWDRGYTDSPLHF.

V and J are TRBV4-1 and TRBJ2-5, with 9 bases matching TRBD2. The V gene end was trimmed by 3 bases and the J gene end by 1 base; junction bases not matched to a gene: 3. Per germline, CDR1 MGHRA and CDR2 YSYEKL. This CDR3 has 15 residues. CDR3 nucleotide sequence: TGCGCCAGCAGCCACCTAGCGGGGACCCAAGAGACCCAGTACTTC. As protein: CASSHLAGTQETQYF.

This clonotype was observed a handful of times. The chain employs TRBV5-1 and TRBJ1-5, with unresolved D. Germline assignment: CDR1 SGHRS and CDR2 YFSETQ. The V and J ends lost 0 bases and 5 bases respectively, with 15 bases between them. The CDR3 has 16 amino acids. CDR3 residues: CASSLDGVWGDQPQHF. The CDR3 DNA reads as TGCGCCAGCAGCTTGGACGGCGTTTGGGGAGATCAGCCCCAGCATTTT.